The rows below give T cell receptor beta chains drawn from one sample of a study of blood T cell repertoires in COVID-19. TCRdb's copy holds only in-frame clones and misses some; the assay was immunoSEQ multiplex PCR. Among about 190,000 clones listed, approximately 79% were seen once. The sequenced sample consisted of peripheral blood. The receptors here all came from a man aged 45-60 years who had recovered from COVID-19. CDR3s include the opening cysteine and the closing phenylalanine or tryptophan. The D gene is left open where the match is weak. Some rows mark clone size as missing; the rest say once, few, many or name a class of expanded clone.

size: .
D: .
V: TRBV7-3
J: TRBJ1-1
DNA: TGTGCCAGCAGCTTAAGTACAGGGAACACTGAAGCTTTCTTT
CDR3: CASSLSTGNTEAFF

size: .
D: TRBD2
V: TRBV5-4
J: TRBJ2-7
DNA: TGTGCCAGCAGCTTGGGACATAGCGGGAGGAACTCCTACGAGCAGTACTTC
CDR3: CASSLGHSGRNSYEQYF

size: .
D: TRBD1
V: TRBV2
J: TRBJ2-7
DNA: TGTGCCAGCAGCTGGGGACAGGCTTCCTACGAGCAGTACTTC
CDR3: CASSWGQASYEQYF

size: .
D: .
V: TRBV7-3
J: TRBJ2-7
DNA: TGTGCCAGCAGCTTAGCTGCAGGGTCCGAGCAGTACTTC
CDR3: CASSLAAGSEQYF

size: .
D: TRBD1
V: TRBV7-9
J: TRBJ2-2
DNA: TGTGCCAGCAGCAGGACCTTTGGTGGGACAGGCAGTACCGGGGAGCTGTTTTTT
CDR3: CASSRTFGGTGSTGELFF

size: .
D: TRBD2
V: TRBV3-1/TRBV3-2
J: TRBJ2-7
DNA: TGTGCCAGCAGCCCGGGACTAGTGCCCGAGCAGTACTTC
CDR3: CASSPGLVPEQYF

size: .
D: .
V: TRBV3-1/TRBV3-2
J: TRBJ1-2
DNA: TGTGCCAGCAGCCCCGCCGCGCAGGGTTATGGCTACACCTTC
CDR3: CASSPAAQGYGYTF

size: .
D: .
V: TRBV3-1/TRBV3-2
J: TRBJ2-7
DNA: TGTGCCAGCAGCGCCACGGACAACAGCTACGAGCAGTACTTC
CDR3: CASSATDNSYEQYF

size: .
D: .
V: TRBV11-2
J: TRBJ2-5
DNA: TGTGCCAGCAGCTTGCCAGGGTTGTTGGAGACCCAGTACTTC
CDR3: CASSLPGLLETQYF

size: .
D: TRBD1
V: TRBV7-3
J: TRBJ1-5
DNA: TGTGCCAGCAGCTTAACCTCTAACCTCTGGGACAGGAGTTTGGGCCAGCCCCAGCATTTT
CDR3: CASSLTSNLWDRSLGQPQHF

size: .
D: TRBD2
V: TRBV4-2
J: TRBJ2-7
DNA: TGTGCCAGCAGCCCAGGACTGGGGACTAGCGTAGATTACGAGCAGTACTTC
CDR3: CASSPGLGTSVDYEQYF

size: .
D: .
V: TRBV2
J: TRBJ2-7
DNA: TGTGCCAGCCAGGGGGGCCCTTCCTACGAGCAGTACTTC
CDR3: CASQGGPSYEQYF

size: .
D: .
V: TRBV24-1
J: TRBJ2-3
DNA: TGTGCCACCAGTGATGCCGGGACTAGCACAGATACGCAGTATTTT
CDR3: CATSDAGTSTDTQYF

size: .
D: .
V: TRBV6-2/TRBV6-3
J: TRBJ2-1
DNA: TGTGCCAGCAGTTCCCCGACAAAAGGGGCCTATGAGCAGTTCTTC
CDR3: CASSSPTKGAYEQFF

size: .
D: TRBD1
V: TRBV18
J: TRBJ1-1
DNA: TGTGCCAGCTCACCCCCAGGGGGGATGAACACTGAAGCTTTCTTT
CDR3: CASSPPGGMNTEAFF

size: .
D: TRBD1
V: TRBV7-3
J: TRBJ1-2
DNA: TGTGCCAGCAGCTTGACTCCGGGACAGATGCCCGGCTACACCTTC
CDR3: CASSLTPGQMPGYTF

size: .
D: .
V: TRBV5-4
J: TRBJ2-1
DNA: TGTGCCAGCAGCGGAAGAGCGGGTAAGGTAAACAATGAGCAGTTCTTC
CDR3: CASSGRAGKVNNEQFF

size: .
D: .
V: TRBV19
J: TRBJ1-3
DNA: TGTGCCAGTAGTCAGTCTGGAAACACCATATATTTT
CDR3: CASSQSGNTIYF

size: .
D: TRBD2
V: TRBV4-3
J: TRBJ2-3
DNA: TGCGCCAGCAGCCAAACCCCACCGGGACTAGGAACAGATACGCAGTATTTT
CDR3: CASSQTPPGLGTDTQYF

size: .
D: TRBD1
V: TRBV5-1
J: TRBJ2-7
DNA: TGCGCCAGCAGCTTGGGACAGGGAAGCCACGAGCAGTACTTC
CDR3: CASSLGQGSHEQYF

size: .
D: .
V: TRBV11-2
J: TRBJ1-1
DNA: TGTGCCAGCACCCAAGATCGGTTTCTCGCTGAAGCTTTCTTT
CDR3: CASTQDRFLAEAFF

size: .
D: .
V: TRBV7-8
J: TRBJ1-4
DNA: TGTGCCAGCAGCTTAGCAGGGGTCCCCAGGACTAATGAAAAACTGTTTTTT
CDR3: CASSLAGVPRTNEKLFF

size: .
D: .
V: TRBV6-5
J: TRBJ2-7
DNA: TGTGCCAGCAGTTCGAGCGGCTACGAGCAGTACTTC
CDR3: CASSSSGYEQYF

size: .
D: TRBD2
V: TRBV5-1
J: TRBJ2-1
DNA: TGCGCCAGCAGCGGGGAAGGGACTACGATTTACAATGAGCAGTTCTTC
CDR3: CASSGEGTTIYNEQFF

size: once
D: TRBD2
V: TRBV10-2
J: TRBJ2-1
DNA: TGCGCCAGCAGCCCGAAGCCGAGCGGGAGCGATGAGCAGTTCTTC
CDR3: CASSPKPSGSDEQFF

size: .
D: TRBD1
V: TRBV23-1
J: TRBJ2-2
DNA: TGCGCCAGCAGTCCCACCGGGACAGCGAACACCGGGGAGCTGTTTTTT
CDR3: CASSPTGTANTGELFF

size: .
D: TRBD2
V: TRBV7-8
J: TRBJ2-1
DNA: TGTGCCAGCAGCTTAGCGGGAGGGCCGAATGAGCAGTTCTTC
CDR3: CASSLAGGPNEQFF

size: many
D: .
V: TRBV18
J: TRBJ1-4
DNA: TGTGCCAGCTCACCGCTTGACAGGAGCGCAACTAATGAAAAACTGTTTTTT
CDR3: CASSPLDRSATNEKLFF